Listed below are T cell receptor beta chains from one sample, sequenced in a study of naive and memory T cell subsets. TCRdb analysed the UMI-ligation and nested PCR reads with MiXCR anew, one entry per CDR3 protein. The table lists 100,000 or so distinct CDR3 sequences, more than 6.5% of them singletons, with around 1.5% in the top ten. The material sequenced was central memory CD4+ T cells from blood. Receptor source: a human donor in good health. CDR3s include the opening cysteine and the closing phenylalanine or tryptophan. Each record gives: D gene, J gene, clone size, V gene, CDR3 DNA, CDR3 protein. The D gene is left open where the match is weak. Rows give clone size only sometimes, using once, few, many, or a class for an expanded clone.

NA TRBJ2-1 many TRBV7-2 TGTGCCAGCAGCTTACGGTCGGGATGGGGTGTTGATGAGCAGTTCTTC CASSLRSGWGVDEQFF
TRBD1 TRBJ2-3 many TRBV5-1 TGCGCCAGCAGCTTGGGACAGGGTCACACAGATACGCAGTATTTT CASSLGQGHTDTQYF
NA TRBJ2-3 few TRBV3-1 TGTGCCAGCAGCCAACGTACCATCACAGATACGCAGTATTTT CASSQRTITDTQYF
NA TRBJ2-2 many TRBV15 TGTGCCACCAGCAGAGATCTTGGGACTCCGAACACCGGGGAGCTGTTTTTT CATSRDLGTPNTGELFF
NA TRBJ1-1 many TRBV14 TGTGCCAGCAGCCCATCCAGCGGGGTGGCTTTCTTT CASSPSSGVAFF
NA TRBJ1-5 NA TRBV7-2 TGTGCCAGCAGCCTCTCCGGAGCCGTGGGTCAGCCCCAGCATTTT CASSLSGAVGQPQHF
TRBD2 TRBJ2-1 many TRBV24-1 TGTGCCACCAGAGGTCCTAGCGGGAGCTCTGAGCAGTTCTTC CATRGPSGSSEQFF
NA TRBJ1-6 NA TRBV3-1 TGTGCCAGCAGCCCCCCCGGGGGCAGGGCGGCACCCCTCCACTTT CASSPPGGRAAPLHF
TRBD1 TRBJ2-3 once TRBV6-2/TRBV6-3 TGTGCCAGCAGGGGACAGGGACGACCCCGCACAGATACGCAGTATTTT CASRGQGRPRTDTQYF
NA TRBJ2-7 NA TRBV18 TGTGCCAGCTCACCGGCGCAGGGTTTCGAGCAGTACTTC CASSPAQGFEQYF
TRBD1 TRBJ2-2 many TRBV19 TGTGCCAGTAGTCTGAGGGACAGCCCGACCGGGGAGCTGTTTTTT CASSLRDSPTGELFF
TRBD2 TRBJ2-5 NA TRBV20-1 TGCAGTGCACCGGGACTATTTGAGACCCAGTACTTC CSAPGLFETQYF
NA TRBJ1-4 few TRBV20-1 TGCAGTGCTAGAGTCGGGTTGATTAATGAAAAACTGTTTTTT CSARVGLINEKLFF
NA TRBJ1-3 many TRBV9 TGTGCCAGCAGCTCAAATTCGGGATATGGAAACACCATATATTTT CASSSNSGYGNTIYF
TRBD1 TRBJ1-3 many TRBV5-1 TGCGCCAGCAGGGACGCAGGGGGCGGAGGAAACACCATATATTTT CASRDAGGGGNTIYF
NA TRBJ2-3 NA TRBV12-3/TRBV12-4 TGTGCCAGCAGGCTACAGAGCACAGATACGCAGTATTTT CASRLQSTDTQYF
NA TRBJ1-1 many TRBV14 TGTGCCAGCAGCCATGAACTTCAGATTTCGGGAGCTTTCTTT CASSHELQISGAFF
NA TRBJ1-4 NA TRBV20-1 TGCAGTGCTAGAGATCTCACGGGGGTCGAAAAACTGTTTTTT CSARDLTGVEKLFF
TRBD2 TRBJ2-3 NA TRBV18 TGTGCCAGCGCAGGACTAGCGGGACGCACAGAGACGCAGTATTTT CASAGLAGRTETQYF
NA TRBJ2-7 many TRBV4-2 TGTGCCAGCAGCCAGGGGGCCGGGTTCGCCTACGAGCAGTACTTC CASSQGAGFAYEQYF
NA TRBJ1-6 many TRBV30 TGTGCCTGGACTCGGTCCAAACTCCGGAATTCACCCCTCCACTTT CAWTRSKLRNSPLHF
NA TRBJ2-4 many TRBV6-5 TGTGCCAGCAGAACTACCTCAAGTAACATTCAGTACTTC CASRTTSSNIQYF
NA TRBJ1-2 many TRBV10-3 TGTGCCATCAGTGAGTCGAATACAGGGAGGGCGAACTATGGCTACACCTTC CAISESNTGRANYGYTF
NA TRBJ1-5 few TRBV5-1 TGCGCCAGCAGAAGCTTGGGACCGCCGCTGTATAGCAATCAGCCCCAGCATTTT CASRSLGPPLYSNQPQHF
TRBD2 TRBJ2-3 NA TRBV5-1 TGCGCCAGCAGCCTCCTTAGCGGGAGGGCCGCAGATACGCAGTATTTT CASSLLSGRAADTQYF
TRBD1 TRBJ2-1 NA TRBV30 TGTGCCTGGAGAACCGGGACAGATTACAATGAGCAGTTCTTC CAWRTGTDYNEQFF
TRBD2 TRBJ2-3 few TRBV11-2 TGTGCCAGCAGCTTAGATGGACGGGGGGGGGTTGTAGATACGCAGTATTTT CASSLDGRGGVVDTQYF
NA TRBJ1-1 many TRBV7-9 TGTGCCAGCAGCTTAGGCGGGAGAGGTTACACTGAAGCTTTCTTT CASSLGGRGYTEAFF
NA TRBJ1-2 few TRBV6-2/TRBV6-3 TGTGCCAGCAGTTACTCGAGTGTGATAAACTATGGCTACACCTTC CASSYSSVINYGYTF
NA TRBJ2-7 many TRBV29-1 TGCAGCGTTGGAGGGGACGGGTACGAGCAGTACTTC CSVGGDGYEQYF